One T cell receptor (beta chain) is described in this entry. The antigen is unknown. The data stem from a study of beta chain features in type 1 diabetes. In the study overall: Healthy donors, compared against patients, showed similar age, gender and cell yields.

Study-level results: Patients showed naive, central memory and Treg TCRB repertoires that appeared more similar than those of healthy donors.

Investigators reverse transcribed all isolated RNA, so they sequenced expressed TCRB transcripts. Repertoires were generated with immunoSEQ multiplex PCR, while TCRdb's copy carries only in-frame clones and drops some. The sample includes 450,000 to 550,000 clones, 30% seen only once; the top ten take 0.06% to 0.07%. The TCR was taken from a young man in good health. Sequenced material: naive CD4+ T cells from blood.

The CDR3 coding sequence is TGCAGCGTTGAACCACGGACAGATTTATATGGCTACACCTTC. Translating it yields CSVEPRTDLYGYTF. The V gene is TRBV29-1, the J gene TRBJ1-2; a possible D gene is TRBD1 (6 bases). Trimming left V 2 bases short and J 5 bases short, with 15 bases between. The CDR3 runs to 14 residues. Germline CDR1 SQVTM, CDR2 ANQGSEA.